The clone carrying this T cell receptor (beta chain) has just a few counts. These data belong to a study of blood T cell repertoires in COVID-19. Sequencing used immunoSEQ multiplex PCR; TCRdb keeps in-frame clones, though not all of them. The sample holds roughly 200,000 clones, 87% seen once. Germline CDR1 and CDR2: SGHNT and YYREEE (reference sequence). The V end lost 0 bases, the J end lost 4 bases, and 13 bases lay between the germline ends. The CDR3 extends over 15 amino acids. This receptor was identified in a woman aged 25 to 39 who had recovered from COVID-19. The sequenced material came from PBMCs or T cells enriched from blood (not recorded which). The chain employs TRBV5-4 and TRBJ1-2; no clear D gene. CDR3 residues: CASSLAGSTIYGYTF. The CDR3 nucleotides are TGTGCCAGCAGCTTGGCCGGGTCCACCATCTATGGCTACACCTTC.